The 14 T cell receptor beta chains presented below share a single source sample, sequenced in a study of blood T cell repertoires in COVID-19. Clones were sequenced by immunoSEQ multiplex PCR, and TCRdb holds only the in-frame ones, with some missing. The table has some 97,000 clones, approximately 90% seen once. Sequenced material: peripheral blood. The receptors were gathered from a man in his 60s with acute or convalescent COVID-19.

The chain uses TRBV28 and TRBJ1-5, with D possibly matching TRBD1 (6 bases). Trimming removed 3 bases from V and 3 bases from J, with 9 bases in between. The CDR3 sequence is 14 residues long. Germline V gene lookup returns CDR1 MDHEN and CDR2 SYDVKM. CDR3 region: CASSFSGANQPQHF. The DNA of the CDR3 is TGTGCCAGCAGTTTTTCAGGGGCCAATCAGCCCCAGCATTTT.

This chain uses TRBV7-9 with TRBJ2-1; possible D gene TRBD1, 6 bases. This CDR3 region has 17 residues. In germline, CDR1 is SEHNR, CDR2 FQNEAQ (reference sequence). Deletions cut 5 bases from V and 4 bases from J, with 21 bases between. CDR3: CASSRKQGEQRYNEQFF. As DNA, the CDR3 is TGTGCCAGCAGCCGGAAACAGGGCGAACAGCGATACAATGAGCAGTTCTTC.

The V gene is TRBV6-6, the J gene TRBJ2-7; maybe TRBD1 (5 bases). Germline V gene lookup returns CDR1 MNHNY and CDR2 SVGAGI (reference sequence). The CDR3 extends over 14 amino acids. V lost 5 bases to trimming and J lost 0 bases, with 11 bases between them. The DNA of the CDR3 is TGTGCCAGCAGTCAACAGGTATTCTCCTACGAGCAGTACTTC. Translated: CASSQQVFSYEQYF.

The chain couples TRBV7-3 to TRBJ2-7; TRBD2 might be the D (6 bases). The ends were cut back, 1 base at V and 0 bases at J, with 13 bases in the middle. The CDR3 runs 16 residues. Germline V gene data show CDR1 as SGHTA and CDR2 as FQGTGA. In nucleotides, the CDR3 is TGTGCCAGCAGCTTAAAGTGGCGGGGTCACTCCTACGAGCAGTACTTC. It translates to CASSLKWRGHSYEQYF.

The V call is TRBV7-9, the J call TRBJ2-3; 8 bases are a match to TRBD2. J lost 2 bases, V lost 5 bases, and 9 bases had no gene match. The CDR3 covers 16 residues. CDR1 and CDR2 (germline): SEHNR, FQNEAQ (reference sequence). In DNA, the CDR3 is TGTGCCAGCAGCCCTAATAGCGGGGCCCCCACAGATACGCAGTATTTT. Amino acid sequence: CASSPNSGAPTDTQYF.

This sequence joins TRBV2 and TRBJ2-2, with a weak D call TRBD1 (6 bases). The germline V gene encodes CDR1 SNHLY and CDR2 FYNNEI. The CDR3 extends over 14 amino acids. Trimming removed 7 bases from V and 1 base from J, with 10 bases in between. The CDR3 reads CASTLTGNTGELFF. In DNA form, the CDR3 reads TGTGCCAGCACCTTGACAGGGAACACCGGGGAGCTGTTTTTT.

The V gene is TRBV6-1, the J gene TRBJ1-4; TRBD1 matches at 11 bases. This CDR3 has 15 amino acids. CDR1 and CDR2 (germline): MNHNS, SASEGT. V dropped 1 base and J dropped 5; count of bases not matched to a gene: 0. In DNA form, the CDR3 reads TGTGCCAGCAGTGAAGGGACAGGGGGCAATGAAAAACTGTTTTTT. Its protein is CASSEGTGGNEKLFF.

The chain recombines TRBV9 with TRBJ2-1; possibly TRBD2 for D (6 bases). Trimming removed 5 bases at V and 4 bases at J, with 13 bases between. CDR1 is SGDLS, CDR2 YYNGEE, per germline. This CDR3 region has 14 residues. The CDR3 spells CASSRDSVYNEQFF. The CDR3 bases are TGTGCCAGCAGTAGGGACTCTGTTTACAATGAGCAGTTCTTC.

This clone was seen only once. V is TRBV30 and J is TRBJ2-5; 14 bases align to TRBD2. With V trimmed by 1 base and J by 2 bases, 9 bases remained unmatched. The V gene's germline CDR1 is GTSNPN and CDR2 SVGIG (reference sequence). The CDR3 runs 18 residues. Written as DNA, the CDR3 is TGTGCCTGGAGTGGCGGGACTAGCGGGAGAGGGGCGCAAGAGACCCAGTACTTC. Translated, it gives CAWSGGTSGRGAQETQYF. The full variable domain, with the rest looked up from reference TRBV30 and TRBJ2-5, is SQTIHQWPATLVQPVGSPLSLECTVEGTSNPNLYWYRQAAGRGLQLLFYSVGIGQISSEVPQNLSASRPQDRQFILSSKKLLLSDSGFYLCAWSGGTSGRGAQETQYFGPGTRLLVL.

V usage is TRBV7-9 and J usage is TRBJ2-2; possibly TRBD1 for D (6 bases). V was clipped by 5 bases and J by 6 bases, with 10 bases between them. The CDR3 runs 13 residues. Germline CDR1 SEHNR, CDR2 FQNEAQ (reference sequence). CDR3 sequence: CASSAPGAGELFF. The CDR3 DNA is TGTGCCAGCAGCGCCCCAGGGGCCGGGGAGCTGTTTTTT.

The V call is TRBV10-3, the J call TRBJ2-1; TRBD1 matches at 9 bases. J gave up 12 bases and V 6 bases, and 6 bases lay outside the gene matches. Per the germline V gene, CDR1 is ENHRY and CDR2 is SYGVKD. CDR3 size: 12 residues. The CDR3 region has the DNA TGTGCCATCAGCCGGGACAGGGATTTGCAGTTCTTC. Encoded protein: CAISRDRDLQFF.

DNA of the CDR3: TGTGCCAGCAGCCCAGGGGGATGGAGTGAAAAACTGTTTTTT. Its translation: CASSPGGWSEKLFF. The chain uses TRBV27 and TRBJ1-4; 7 bases align to TRBD1. Germline loops: CDR1 MNHEY, CDR2 SMNVEV (reference sequence). The CDR3 loop spans 14 amino acids. Trimming removed 6 bases from V and 7 bases from J; junction bases left unmatched: 8.

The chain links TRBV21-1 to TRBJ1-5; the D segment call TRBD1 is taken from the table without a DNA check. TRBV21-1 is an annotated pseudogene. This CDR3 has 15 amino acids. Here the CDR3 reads CASSKEGQGVQPQHF. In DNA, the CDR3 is TGTGCCAGCAGCAAAGAGGGTCAGGGGGTTCAGCCCCAGCATTTT.

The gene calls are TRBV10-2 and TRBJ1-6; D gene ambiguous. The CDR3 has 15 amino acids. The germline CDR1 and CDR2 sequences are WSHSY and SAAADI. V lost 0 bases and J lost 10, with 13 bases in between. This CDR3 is CASSESGVGGSPLHF. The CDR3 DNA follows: TGCGCCAGCAGTGAGTCGGGAGTAGGAGGGTCACCCCTCCACTTT.